This TCR beta chain was recovered during a study of CD8 T cells in seronegative destructive rheumatoid arthritis (dated by TCRdb to the early 2020s). Some background on the complete study: Seven of the eight CND-RA patients were receiving biological drugs at sampling. Peripheral CD8+ TCRbeta repertoires of CCP-negative destructive rheumatoid arthritis (CND-RA) patients were compared with newly diagnosed seropositive RA, seronegative RA and healthy controls. Rather than undergoing new sequencing, the seropositive RA, seronegative RA and healthy control comparison cohorts were drawn from an earlier published TCRbeta dataset.

CDR1 and CDR2 (SGHAT, FQNNGV) derive from the germline V gene. The junction shows trimming of 5 bases on V and 7 bases on J, and the gene matches do not reach 11 bases of it. The cysteine opens and the phenylalanine closes a CDR3 of 15 amino acids. The DNA shown is the 45-base CDR3, in frame from base 1. TCRbeta sequencing used genomic DNA from CD8+ cells, following the manufacturer's instructions. A genomics technology centre in Finland ran the TCRbeta sequencing, which was done with the immunoSEQ assay. In the paper's pipeline: Clonotype tables produced by the immunoSEQ preprocessing pipeline were converted into VDJtools format, and non-productive clonotypes were filtered out. Any sample with fewer than 10,000 reads was excluded, the remaining samples were subsampled to 10,000 reads, and most of the eight CND-RA samples made it through. Using the VDJtools CalcDiversityStats function on data subsampled to 10,000 reads, the Shannon-Wiener, Simpson and clonality indices were calculated. To infer antigen specificity, non-singleton TCRbeta clonotypes were hard-matched against VDJdb, meaning no mismatches were allowed. Clusters with potentially shared antigen targets were formed by grouping CDR3 sequences that differed by one amino acid (Hamming distance 1). Public clonotypes were tested for group enrichment with one-sided Fisher's exact tests after resampling groups to six samples, repeated ten times. Drawn from immuneACCESS, this table holds only the in-frame rearrangements with V and J called that TCRdb kept. Clones are partly lost; checked studies trace under half to an unresolved V gene and leave the rest unexplained. V and J calls and clone size are copied from that table; D and trimming were computed from the DNA. This sample lists approximately 4,100 clones; 55% to 75% were detected once. The leading ten clones occupy 36% of the sample.

With regard to this clone: Its antigen target is currently unknown. Per-nucleotide qualities are absent, and no much larger clonotype sits a single base away.

CND-RA patients were negative for the clinical CCP2 antibody test, and joint destruction progressed despite active therapy. Every CND-RA patient showed typical joint destruction in the wrists and ankles and had failed conventional anti-rheumatic therapy. Sampling of CND-RA patients was performed not at diagnosis but after long disease histories, which spanned decades in several cases. Around 50 millilitres of EDTA-anticoagulated peripheral blood were collected from each patient. Density gradient separation with Ficoll-Paque PLUS was used to isolate peripheral blood mononuclear cells. Using AutoMACS magnetic bead positive selection, CD8+ cells were isolated from either fresh or cryopreserved PBMCs, and flow cytometry was used to check purity. Genomic DNA was extracted with Nucleospin Tissue or Tissue XS kits and quantified on a Qubit 2.0 fluorometer. What the research found in general, with its limitations: No public clonotype enrichment survived Benjamini-Hochberg correction across the 100,000 to 150,000 clonotypes tested. The small size of the CND-RA cohort was acknowledged as a limitation of the study. With age adjusted for, CD8+ TCRbeta repertoires in CND-RA patients appeared less diverse and more clonal than repertoires in other RA subtypes. A distinct set of enriched public clonotypes appeared to be present in CND-RA patients, and the authors interpreted this finding as support for a separate disease subset. In the absence of diagnostic samples, TCR repertoire differences may be partly attributable to poor disease control over the years rather than being present at onset. Compared with controls and other RA subtypes, CND-RA repertoires contained more CMV-reactive and fewer influenza A-reactive CD8+ TCRbeta sequences.

The sequence joins TRBV11-2 to TRBJ2-5; TRBD2 matches 9 bases in the middle. This clonotype was sampled from a woman aged 50-75 years with seronegative destructive rheumatoid arthritis. Sequencing used CD8+ T cells from blood. The sequenced DNA: TGTGCCAGCAGCAGCCGCGGGGGGGCCGAAGGGACCCAGTACTTC. This encodes CASSSRGGAEGTQYF.